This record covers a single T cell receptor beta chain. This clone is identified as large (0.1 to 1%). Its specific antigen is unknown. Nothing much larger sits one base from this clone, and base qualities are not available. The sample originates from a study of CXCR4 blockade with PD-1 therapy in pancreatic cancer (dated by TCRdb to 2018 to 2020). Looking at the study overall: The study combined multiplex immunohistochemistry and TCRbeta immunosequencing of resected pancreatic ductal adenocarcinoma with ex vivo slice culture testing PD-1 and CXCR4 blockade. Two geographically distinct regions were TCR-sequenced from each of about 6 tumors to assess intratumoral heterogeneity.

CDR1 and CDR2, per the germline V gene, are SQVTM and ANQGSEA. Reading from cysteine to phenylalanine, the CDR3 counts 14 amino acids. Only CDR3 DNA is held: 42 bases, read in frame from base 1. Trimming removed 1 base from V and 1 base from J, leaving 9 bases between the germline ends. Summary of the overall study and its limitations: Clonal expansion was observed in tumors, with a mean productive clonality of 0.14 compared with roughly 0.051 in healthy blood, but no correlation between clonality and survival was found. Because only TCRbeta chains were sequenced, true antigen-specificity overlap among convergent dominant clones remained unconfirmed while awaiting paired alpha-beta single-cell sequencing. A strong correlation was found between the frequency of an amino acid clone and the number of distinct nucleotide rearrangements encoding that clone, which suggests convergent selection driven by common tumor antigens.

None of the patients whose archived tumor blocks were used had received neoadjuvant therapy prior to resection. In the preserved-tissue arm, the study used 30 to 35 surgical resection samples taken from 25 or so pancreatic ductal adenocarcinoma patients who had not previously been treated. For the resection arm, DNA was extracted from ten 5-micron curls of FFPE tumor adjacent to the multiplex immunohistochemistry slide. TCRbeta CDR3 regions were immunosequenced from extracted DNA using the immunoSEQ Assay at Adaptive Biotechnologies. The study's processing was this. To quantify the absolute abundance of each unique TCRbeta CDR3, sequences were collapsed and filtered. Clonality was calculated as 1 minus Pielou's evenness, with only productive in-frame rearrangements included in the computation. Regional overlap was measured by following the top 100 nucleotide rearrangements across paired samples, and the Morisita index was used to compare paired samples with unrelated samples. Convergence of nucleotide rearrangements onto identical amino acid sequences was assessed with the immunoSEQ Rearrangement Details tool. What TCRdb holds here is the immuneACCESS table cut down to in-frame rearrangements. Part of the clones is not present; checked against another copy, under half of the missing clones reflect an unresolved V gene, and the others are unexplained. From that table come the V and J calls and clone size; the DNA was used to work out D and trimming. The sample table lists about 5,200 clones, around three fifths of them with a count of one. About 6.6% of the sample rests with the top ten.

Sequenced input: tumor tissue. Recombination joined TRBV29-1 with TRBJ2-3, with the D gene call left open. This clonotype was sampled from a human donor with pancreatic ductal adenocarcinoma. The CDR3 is CSVEGGVGTDTQYF. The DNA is TGCAGCGTTGAAGGTGGGGTCGGCACAGATACGCAGTATTTT.